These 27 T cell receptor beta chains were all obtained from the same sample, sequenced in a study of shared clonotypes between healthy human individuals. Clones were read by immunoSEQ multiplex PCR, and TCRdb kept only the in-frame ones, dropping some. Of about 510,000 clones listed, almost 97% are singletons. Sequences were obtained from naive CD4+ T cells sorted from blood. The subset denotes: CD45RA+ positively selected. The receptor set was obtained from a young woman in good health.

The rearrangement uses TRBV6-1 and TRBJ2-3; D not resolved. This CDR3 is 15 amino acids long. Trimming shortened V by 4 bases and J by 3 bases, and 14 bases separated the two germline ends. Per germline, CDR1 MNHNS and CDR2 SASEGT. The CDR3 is CASSVLGSATDTQYF. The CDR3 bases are TGTGCCAGCAGTGTCCTAGGGTCGGCAACAGATACGCAGTATTTT.

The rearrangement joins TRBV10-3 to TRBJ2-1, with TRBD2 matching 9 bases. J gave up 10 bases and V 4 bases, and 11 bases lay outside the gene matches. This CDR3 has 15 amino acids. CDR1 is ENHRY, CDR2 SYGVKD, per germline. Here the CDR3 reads CAISGGPAGGDEQFF. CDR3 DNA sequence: TGTGCCATCAGTGGGGGGCCAGCGGGAGGAGACGAGCAGTTCTTC.

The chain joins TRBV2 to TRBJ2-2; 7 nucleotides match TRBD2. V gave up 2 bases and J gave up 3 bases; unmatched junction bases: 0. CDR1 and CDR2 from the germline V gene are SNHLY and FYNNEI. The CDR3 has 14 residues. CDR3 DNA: TGTGCCAGCAGTGAACTAGCGGACACCGGGGAGCTGTTTTTT. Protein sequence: CASSELADTGELFF.

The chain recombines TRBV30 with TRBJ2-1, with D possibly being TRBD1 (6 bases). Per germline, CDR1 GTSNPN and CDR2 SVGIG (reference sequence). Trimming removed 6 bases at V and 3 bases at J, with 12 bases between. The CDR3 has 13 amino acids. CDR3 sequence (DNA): TGTGCCTGCGAACCAGGGGTCTACAATGAGCAGTTCTTC. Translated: CACEPGVYNEQFF.

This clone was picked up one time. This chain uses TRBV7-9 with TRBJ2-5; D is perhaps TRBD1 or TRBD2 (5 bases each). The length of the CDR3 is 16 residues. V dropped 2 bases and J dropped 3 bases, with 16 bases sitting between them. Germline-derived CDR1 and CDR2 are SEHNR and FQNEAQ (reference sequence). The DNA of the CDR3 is TGTGCCAGCAGCTTAACTTCCGGGACGACAAAAGAGACCCAGTACTTC. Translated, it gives CASSLTSGTTKETQYF.

CDR3 amino acids: CASSLDRFQEQFF. DNA for the CDR3: TGTGCCAGCTCCCTGGACAGATTCCAGGAGCAGTTCTTC. The chain employs TRBV18 and TRBJ2-1, with a tentative D call TRBD1 (6 bases). CDR1 and CDR2 (germline): KGHSH, LQKENI. The CDR3 runs to 13 residues. The ends were cut back, 6 bases at V and 10 bases at J, with 16 bases in the middle.

CDR3 sequence reads: CASSPLTGGLNGYTF. The DNA of the CDR3 is TGTGCCAGCAGCCCCCTCACAGGGGGACTAAATGGCTACACCTTC. The gene calls are TRBV7-6 and TRBJ1-2; 8 nucleotides match TRBD1. In germline, CDR1 is SGHVS, CDR2 FNYEAQ. The CDR3 spans 15 residues. V lost 5 bases and J lost 6; bases outside the gene matches: 11.

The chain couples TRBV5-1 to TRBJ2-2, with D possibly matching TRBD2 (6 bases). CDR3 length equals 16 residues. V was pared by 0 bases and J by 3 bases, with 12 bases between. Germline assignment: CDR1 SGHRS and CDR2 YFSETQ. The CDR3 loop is CASSLEAAGYTGELFF. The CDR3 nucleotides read TGCGCCAGCAGCTTGGAAGCGGCGGGGTACACCGGGGAGCTGTTTTTT. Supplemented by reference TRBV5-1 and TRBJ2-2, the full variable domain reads KAGVTQTPRYLIKTRGQQVTLSCSPISGHRSVSWYQQTPGQGLQFLFEYFSETQRNKGNFPGRFSGRQFSNSRSEMNVSTLELGDSALYLCASSLEAAGYTGELFFGEGSRLTVL.

The CDR3 coding sequence is TGTGCCAGCAGTGGGGCGGGACAGGGATTTTACGAGCAGTACTTC. This translates into CASSGAGQGFYEQYF. The V gene is TRBV2, the J gene TRBJ2-7; TRBD1 agrees at 9 bases. The CDR3 totals 15 residues. V shed 4 bases and J 4 bases; nucleotides not matched to a gene: 8. The V gene's germline CDR1 is SNHLY and CDR2 FYNNEI.

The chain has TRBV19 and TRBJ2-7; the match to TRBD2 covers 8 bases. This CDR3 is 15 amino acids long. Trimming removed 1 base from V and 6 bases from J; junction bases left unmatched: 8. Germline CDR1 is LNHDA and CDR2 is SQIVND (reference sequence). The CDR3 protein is CASSIGQAGVSEQYF. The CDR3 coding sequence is TGTGCCAGTAGTATAGGGCAAGCGGGAGTAAGCGAGCAGTACTTC.

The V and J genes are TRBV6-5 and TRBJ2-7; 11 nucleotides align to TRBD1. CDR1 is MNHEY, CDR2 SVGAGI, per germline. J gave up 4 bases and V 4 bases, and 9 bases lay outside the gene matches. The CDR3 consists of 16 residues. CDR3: CASSSERTGGRYEQYF. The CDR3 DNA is TGTGCCAGCAGTTCCGAGAGGACAGGGGGCAGGTACGAGCAGTACTTC.

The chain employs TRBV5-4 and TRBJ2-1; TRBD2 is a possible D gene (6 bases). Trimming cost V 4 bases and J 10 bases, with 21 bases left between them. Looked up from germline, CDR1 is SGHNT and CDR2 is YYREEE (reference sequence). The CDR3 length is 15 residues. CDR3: CASSATSSPRREQFF. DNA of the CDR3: TGTGCCAGCAGCGCAACTAGCTCGCCCCGGCGGGAGCAGTTCTTC.

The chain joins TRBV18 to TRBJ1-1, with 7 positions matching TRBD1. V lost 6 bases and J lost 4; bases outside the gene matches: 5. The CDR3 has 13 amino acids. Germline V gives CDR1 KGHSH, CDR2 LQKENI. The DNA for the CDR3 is TGTGCCAGCTCTCTCGGACAGGCCACTGAAGCTTTCTTT. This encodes CASSLGQATEAFF. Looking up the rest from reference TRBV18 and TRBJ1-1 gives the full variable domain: NAGVMQNPRHLVRRRGQEARLRCSPMKGHSHVYWYRQLPEEGLKFMVYLQKENIIDESGMPKERFSAEFPKEGPSILRIQQVVRGDSAAYFCASSLGQATEAFFGQGTRLTVV.

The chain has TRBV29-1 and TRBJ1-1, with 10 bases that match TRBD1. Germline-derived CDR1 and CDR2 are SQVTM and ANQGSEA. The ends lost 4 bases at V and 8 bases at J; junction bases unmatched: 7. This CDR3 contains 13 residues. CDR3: CSVVDRGKIEAFF. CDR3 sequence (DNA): TGCAGCGTTGTGGACAGGGGGAAGATCGAAGCTTTCTTT.

CDR3 coding DNA: TGTGCCAGTAGTCCGCGGACTAGCGCAGATACGCAGTATTTT. It codes for CASSPRTSADTQYF. V is TRBV19 and J is TRBJ2-3; the match to TRBD2 covers 9 bases. This CDR3 is built from 14 residues. With 5 bases clipped from V and 4 bases from J, the junction kept 4 bases outside the gene matches. Germline V gives CDR1 LNHDA, CDR2 SQIVND (reference sequence).

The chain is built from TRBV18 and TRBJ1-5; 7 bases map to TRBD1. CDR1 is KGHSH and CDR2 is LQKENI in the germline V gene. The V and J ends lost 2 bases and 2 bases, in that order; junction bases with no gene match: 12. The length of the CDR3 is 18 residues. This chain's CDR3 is CASSPSTSGTDGNQPQHF. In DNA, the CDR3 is TGTGCCAGCTCACCATCCACCTCCGGGACAGATGGCAATCAGCCCCAGCATTTT.

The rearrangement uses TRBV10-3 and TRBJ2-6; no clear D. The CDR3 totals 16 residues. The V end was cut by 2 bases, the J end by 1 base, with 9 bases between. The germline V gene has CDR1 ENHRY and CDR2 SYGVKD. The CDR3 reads CAISEPKVSGANVLTF. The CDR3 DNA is TGTGCCATCAGTGAGCCGAAAGTATCTGGGGCCAACGTCCTGACTTTC.

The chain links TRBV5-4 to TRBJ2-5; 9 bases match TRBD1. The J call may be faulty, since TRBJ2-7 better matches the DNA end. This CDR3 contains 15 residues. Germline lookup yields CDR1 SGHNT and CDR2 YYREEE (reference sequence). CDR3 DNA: TGTGCCAGCAGCTTGGGCGGGACAGGGACCTACGAGCAGTACTTC. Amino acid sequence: CASSLGGTGTYEQYF.

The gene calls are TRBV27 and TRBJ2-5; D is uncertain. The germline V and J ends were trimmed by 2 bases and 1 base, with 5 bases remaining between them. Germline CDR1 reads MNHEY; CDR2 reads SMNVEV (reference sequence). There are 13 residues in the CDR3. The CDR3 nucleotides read TGTGCCAGCAGTTTAAGAAGCCAAGAGACCCAGTACTTC. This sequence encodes CASSLRSQETQYF.

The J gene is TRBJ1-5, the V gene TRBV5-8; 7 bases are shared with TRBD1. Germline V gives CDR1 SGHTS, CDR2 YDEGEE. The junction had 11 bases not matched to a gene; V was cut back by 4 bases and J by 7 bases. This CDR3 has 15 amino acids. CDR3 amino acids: CASSPQGQVKQPQHF. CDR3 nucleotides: TGTGCCAGCAGCCCACAGGGGCAAGTGAAACAGCCCCAGCATTTT. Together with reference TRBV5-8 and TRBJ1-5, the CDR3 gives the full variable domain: EAGVTQSPTHLIKTRGQQATLRCSPISGHTSVYWYQQALGLGLQFLLWYDEGEERNRGNFPPRFSGRQFPNYSSELNVNALELEDSALYLCASSPQGQVKQPQHFGDGTRLSIL.

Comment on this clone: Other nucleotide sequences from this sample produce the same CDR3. The CDR3 sequence is CASRDYEQYF. CDR3 bases: TGCGCCAGCAGAGACTACGAGCAGTACTTC. The rearrangement links TRBV10-2 to TRBJ2-7, with D hard to call. Germline V lookup: CDR1 WSHSY, CDR2 SAAADI. V lost 6 bases to trimming and J lost 3 bases, with 3 bases between them. CDR3 size: 10 residues.

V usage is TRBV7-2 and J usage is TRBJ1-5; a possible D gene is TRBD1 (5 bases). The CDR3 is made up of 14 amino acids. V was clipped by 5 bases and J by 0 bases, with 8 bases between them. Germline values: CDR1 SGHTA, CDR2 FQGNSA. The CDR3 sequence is CASSRDHSNQPQHF. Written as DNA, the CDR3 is TGTGCCAGCAGCCGGGACCATAGCAATCAGCCCCAGCATTTT.

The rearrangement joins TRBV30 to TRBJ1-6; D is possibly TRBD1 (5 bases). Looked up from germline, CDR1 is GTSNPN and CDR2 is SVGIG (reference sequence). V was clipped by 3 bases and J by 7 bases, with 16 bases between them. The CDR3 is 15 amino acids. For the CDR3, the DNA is TGTGCCTGGAGGCTTTTCCCGGGGACGAATTCACCCCTCCACTTT. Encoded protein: CAWRLFPGTNSPLHF.

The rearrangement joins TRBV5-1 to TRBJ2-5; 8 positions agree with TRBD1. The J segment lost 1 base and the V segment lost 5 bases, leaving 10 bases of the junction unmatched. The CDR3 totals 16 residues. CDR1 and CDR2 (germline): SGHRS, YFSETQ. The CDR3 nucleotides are TGCGCCAGCAGTTCTACAGGGGGTAGTAGCCAAGAGACCCAGTACTTC. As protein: CASSSTGGSSQETQYF.

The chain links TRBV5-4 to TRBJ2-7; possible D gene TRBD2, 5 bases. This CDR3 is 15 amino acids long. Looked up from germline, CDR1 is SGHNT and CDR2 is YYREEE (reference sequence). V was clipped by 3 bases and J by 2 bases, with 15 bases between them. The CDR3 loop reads CASSYERTGTYEQYF. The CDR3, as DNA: TGTGCCAGCAGCTACGAAAGGACGGGGACCTACGAGCAGTACTTC.

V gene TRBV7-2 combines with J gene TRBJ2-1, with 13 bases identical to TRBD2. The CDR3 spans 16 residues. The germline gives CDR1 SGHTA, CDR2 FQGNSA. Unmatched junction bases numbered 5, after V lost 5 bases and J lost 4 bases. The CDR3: CASSRLAGGLYNEQFF. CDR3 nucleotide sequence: TGTGCCAGCAGCCGACTAGCGGGAGGACTTTACAATGAGCAGTTCTTC. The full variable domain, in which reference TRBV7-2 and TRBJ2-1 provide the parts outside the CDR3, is GAGVSQSPSNKVTEKGKDVELRCDPISGHTALYWYRQSLGQGLEFLIYFQGNSAPDKSGLPSDRFSAERTGGSVSTLTIQRTQQEDSAVYLCASSRLAGGLYNEQFFGPGTRLTVL.

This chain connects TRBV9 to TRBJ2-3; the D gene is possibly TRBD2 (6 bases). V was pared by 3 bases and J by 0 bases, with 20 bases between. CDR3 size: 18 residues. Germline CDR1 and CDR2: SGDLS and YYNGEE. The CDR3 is CASSGRRTIDFSTDTQYF. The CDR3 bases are TGTGCCAGCAGCGGTCGCAGGACTATAGATTTTAGCACAGATACGCAGTATTTT.